This note documents a single T cell receptor (beta chain) sequence. Profiling relied on immunoSEQ multiplex PCR, and the TCRdb table lists in-frame clones only, not all of them. The data contain over 300,000 clones, more than 75% of them singletons. The entry originates in a study of blood T cell repertoires in COVID-19. Background on the study: The United States, Italy and Spain provided the acute and convalescent COVID-19 samples.

Living in 24 US areas, the participants were between roughly 18 and 90 years of age. Sequences were obtained from PBMCs or T cells enriched from blood (not recorded which). The sequence came from a woman aged 18 to 35 who had recovered from COVID-19.

In DNA, the CDR3 is TGTGCCAGCAGCCAGGGCAATCCCGGGACAGGTTTAACCTATGGCTACACCTTC. Residues: CASSQGNPGTGLTYGYTF. The chain employs TRBV3-1 (or the pseudogene TRBV3-2) and TRBJ1-2; 8 bases fit TRBD1. CDR1 is LGHDT, CDR2 YNNKEL, per germline (reference sequence). The CDR3 sequence is 18 residues long. Unmatched junction bases numbered 16, after V lost 3 bases and J lost 4 bases.